A single sample is the source of the 6 T cell receptor beta chains below, sequenced in a study. TCRdb itself ran the 5' RACE reads through MiXCR, one entry per CDR3 protein. Here the sample spans tens of thousands of distinct CDR3 sequences, around 28% being singletons. Sample: naive CD4+ T cells sorted from blood. The subset was: naive CD4+ T cells, CD4+CD45RA+CD25-. The receptors were gathered from a female donor with breast cancer.

CDR3 nucleotide sequence: TGTGCCAGCAGCTTGGGGATGAGGGATACGCAGTATTTT. Protein product: CASSLGMRDTQYF. The J gene is TRBJ2-3, the V gene TRBV12-3 or TRBV12-4; D remains ambiguous. The V gene lost 6 bases and the J gene lost 6 bases, with 13 bases spanning the gap. The CDR3 spans 13 residues.

The rearrangement uses TRBV9 and TRBJ2-1, with TRBD1 identical over 8 bases. There are 14 residues in the CDR3. Germline loops: CDR1 SGDLS, CDR2 YYNGEE. V was clipped by 4 bases and J by 6 bases; unmatched bases: 6. Here the CDR3 DNA reads TGTGCCAGCAGCCGGACAGGGAGTGGCAATGAGCAGTTCTTC. Protein product: CASSRTGSGNEQFF.

The chain employs TRBV3-1 and TRBJ2-7; 8 positions agree with TRBD1. Germline V gives CDR1 LGHDT, CDR2 YNNKEL (reference sequence). This CDR3 comprises 14 residues. Trimming took 1 base from V and 4 from J; bases not matched to a gene: 3. This CDR3 reads CASSQGYRGYEQYF. For the CDR3, the DNA is TGTGCCAGCAGCCAAGGTTACAGGGGGTACGAGCAGTACTTC.

CDR3 nucleotides: TGTGCCAGCAGCCCTGTAAGCGTTCCCTACTACGAGCAGTACTTC. Translated: CASSPVSVPYYEQYF. The chain is built from TRBV7-2 and TRBJ2-7; D is unresolved. The CDR3 has 15 residues. Germline CDR1 is SGHTA and CDR2 is FQGNSA. Trimming stripped 5 bases from V and 3 bases from J, with 17 bases between.

This clonotype was detected ten times or more. The rearrangement joins TRBV6-1 to TRBJ2-4; weak D call: TRBD2 (6 bases). CDR1 and CDR2 (germline): MNHNS, SASEGT. This CDR3 is built from 12 residues. V lost 1 base and J lost 10, with 8 bases in between. The CDR3 sequence is CASSEGGRIQYF. The CDR3 DNA sequence: TGTGCCAGCAGTGAAGGGGGGAGGATTCAGTACTTC.

The chain uses TRBV12-3 or TRBV12-4 and TRBJ1-2; TRBD1 agrees at 9 bases. Unmatched junction bases numbered 11, after V lost 6 bases and J lost 3 bases. This CDR3 has 16 residues. CDR3 loop: CASSPTRTGADYGYTF. In nucleotides, the CDR3 is TGTGCCAGCAGCCCTACTCGGACAGGGGCGGACTATGGCTACACCTTC.